These 23 T cell receptor beta chains came from one sample sequenced in a study of blood T cell repertoires in COVID-19. Here immunoSEQ multiplex PCR was the method, and the copy in TCRdb shows in-frame clones only, minus some. The sample includes roughly 91,000 clones, 70% to 85% of them seen just once. Specimen: peripheral blood. The origin of the receptors is a man in his sixties or seventies with acute or convalescent COVID-19.

This chain connects TRBV6-5 to TRBJ1-3; D unresolved. Trimming stripped 6 bases from V and 0 bases from J, with 9 bases between. Germline V gene data show CDR1 as MNHEY and CDR2 as SVGAGI. The CDR3 sequence is 14 residues long. The CDR3 sequence: CASSQTHSGNTIYF. CDR3 in DNA: TGTGCCAGCAGCCAAACACACTCTGGAAACACCATATATTTT.

This clone was picked up a small number of times. CDR3 region: CASSLDQGTGGYTF. DNA of the CDR3: TGTGCCAGCAGCTTAGATCAGGGAACGGGCGGCTACACCTTC. This chain links TRBV11-2 with TRBJ1-2, with a possible D match to TRBD1 (5 bases). The V gene's germline CDR1 is SGHAT and CDR2 FQNNGV. The V and J ends lost 0 bases and 8 bases respectively, with 13 bases between them. The length of the CDR3 is 14 residues.

The gene calls are TRBV5-4 and TRBJ2-5; D is perhaps TRBD1 (7 bases). V was trimmed by 0 bases and J by 6 bases, leaving 12 bases between them. The CDR3 sequence is 14 residues long. Per germline, CDR1 SGHNT and CDR2 YYREEE (reference sequence). CDR3 protein: CASSLDRGGKTQYF. In DNA, the CDR3 is TGTGCCAGCAGCTTGGACAGGGGCGGGAAGACCCAGTACTTC.

The rearrangement joins TRBV5-4 to TRBJ1-6; the D gene is possibly TRBD1 (6 bases). Germline V gene sequence: CDR1 SGHNT, CDR2 YYREEE (reference sequence). The ends were cut back, 2 bases at V and 4 bases at J, with 7 bases in the middle. The CDR3 loop spans 14 amino acids. The CDR3 reads CASSFDRYNSPLHF. The CDR3 DNA reads TGTGCCAGCAGCTTTGACAGGTATAATTCACCCCTCCACTTT. The entire variable domain, with the rest obtained from reference TRBV5-4 and TRBJ1-6, is as follows: ETGVTQSPTHLIKTRGQQVTLRCSSQSGHNTVSWYQQALGQGPQFIFQYYREEENGRGNFPPRFSGLQFPNYSSELNVNALELDDSALYLCASSFDRYNSPLHFGNGTRLTVT.

This clone was detected a few times. The chain carries TRBV12-3 or TRBV12-4 and TRBJ1-1; tentative D call: TRBD1 (5 bases). This CDR3 spans 13 amino acids. V lost 3 bases and J 5 bases, leaving 10 bases between the germline ends. CDR3 loop: CASSLGEGTEAFF. The CDR3 nucleotides read TGTGCCAGCAGTTTGGGGGAGGGGACTGAAGCTTTCTTT.

The chain employs TRBV18 and TRBJ1-2; tentative D call: TRBD1 (6 bases). Germline loops: CDR1 KGHSH, CDR2 LQKENI. This CDR3 is built from 15 residues. Trimming removed 6 bases from V and 6 bases from J, with 20 bases in between. The CDR3 is CASSQELGGFDGYTF. CDR3 bases: TGTGCCAGCTCCCAGGAGCTAGGGGGTTTCGATGGCTACACCTTC.

The V and J genes are TRBV20-1 and TRBJ2-7, with D possibly being TRBD1 (6 bases). The germline V gene encodes CDR1 DFQATT and CDR2 SNEGSKA (reference sequence). The length of the CDR3 is 14 residues. The V gene lost 3 bases and the J gene lost 7 bases, with 19 bases spanning the gap. In nucleotides, the CDR3 is TGCAGTGCTAGTGAGCACAGGGCCTTCGGGGAGCAGTACGTC. Its protein is CSASEHRAFGEQYV.

The chain carries TRBV5-4 and TRBJ2-7; 7 nucleotides line up with TRBD1. The germline gives CDR1 SGHNT, CDR2 YYREEE (reference sequence). V lost 2 bases and J lost 5; bases outside the gene matches: 13. CDR3 length: 16 amino acids. The CDR3 nucleotides read TGTGCCAGCAGCTTAGACCGGGACAGTCTATTTGACGAGCAGTACTTC. Its protein product is CASSLDRDSLFDEQYF.

On this clone: The sample contains more than one DNA sequence encoding this CDR3. The V call is TRBV5-1, the J call TRBJ2-1; the D gene is possibly TRBD2 (5 bases). This CDR3 has 15 amino acids. V lost 2 bases and J 0 bases, leaving 9 bases between the germline ends. Germline CDR1 SGHRS, CDR2 YFSETQ. The CDR3 region has the DNA TGCGCCAGCAGCTTAGAGGGCCGCTCCTACAATGAGCAGTTCTTC. Translating gives CASSLEGRSYNEQFF.

The chain joins TRBV5-6 to TRBJ1-2; TRBD1 matches 11 bases. The ends lost 3 bases at V and 8 bases at J; junction bases unmatched: 9. CDR3 length: 15 amino acids. Germline CDR1 is SGHDT and CDR2 is YYEEEE. CDR3 sequence (DNA): TGTGCCAGCAGCTCGCCGGGACAGGGGGTGGAAGGCTACACCTTC. Translating it yields CASSSPGQGVEGYTF.

This clone was seen a single time. The chain uses TRBV9 and TRBJ2-2; 11 bases align to TRBD2. The CDR3 runs to 16 residues. Germline CDR1 SGDLS, CDR2 YYNGEE. V shed 4 bases and J 9 bases; nucleotides not matched to a gene: 11. The CDR3 protein is CASSFSGGAALRELFF. In DNA form, the CDR3 reads TGTGCCAGCAGCTTTAGCGGGGGGGCTGCCCTGCGGGAGCTGTTTTTT.

The chain carries TRBV6-5 and TRBJ1-2, with 9 bases identical to TRBD1. Trimming took 4 bases from V and 0 from J; bases not matched to a gene: 3. Germline CDR1 reads MNHEY; CDR2 reads SVGAGI. CDR3 size: 15 residues. The CDR3 here is CASSSGQGANYGYTF. DNA of the CDR3: TGTGCCAGCAGTTCGGGACAGGGAGCTAACTATGGCTACACCTTC.

On this clone itself: Other DNA sequences in the sample encode the same CDR3. The chain couples TRBV28 to TRBJ1-4; tentatively, D is TRBD1 (6 bases). The germline CDR1 and CDR2 sequences are MDHEN and SYDVKM. There are 16 residues in the CDR3. Trimming stripped 8 bases from V and 3 bases from J, with 19 bases between. The CDR3 nucleotides read TGTGCCAGCGAACCGGCAACAGGGCCTTCTAATGAAAAACTGTTTTTT. It encodes CASEPATGPSNEKLFF.

The V and J genes are TRBV28 and TRBJ1-5, with D possibly matching TRBD1 (5 bases). The V gene's germline CDR1 is MDHEN and CDR2 SYDVKM. The CDR3 has 13 amino acids. V lost 2 bases, J lost 6 bases, and 8 bases lay in between. The CDR3 spells CASSLQGGQPQHF. The CDR3 DNA follows: TGTGCCAGCAGTTTACAGGGAGGTCAGCCCCAGCATTTT.

The chain is built from TRBV10-3 and TRBJ2-7; TRBD2 agrees at 10 bases. Germline V CDR1 and CDR2: ENHRY, SYGVKD. Trimming removed 1 base from V and 6 bases from J; junction bases left unmatched: 9. The CDR3 spans 16 residues. This CDR3 reads CAISEWLAGAQGEQYF. In DNA form, the CDR3 reads TGTGCCATCAGTGAGTGGCTAGCGGGGGCCCAGGGCGAGCAGTACTTC.

The DNA for the CDR3 is TGCGCCAGCAGCTTGGGCTCCAGTGGAAACACCATATATTTT. As protein: CASSLGSSGNTIYF. This chain links TRBV5-1 with TRBJ1-3; no clear D gene. V dropped 0 bases and J dropped 3 bases, with 7 bases sitting between them. The CDR3 covers 14 residues. In germline, CDR1 is SGHRS, CDR2 YFSETQ.

The chain combines TRBV6-6 with TRBJ1-6, with D possibly being TRBD1 (6 bases). The germline gives CDR1 MNHNY, CDR2 SVGAGI (reference sequence). The V end was cut by 6 bases, the J end by 4 bases, with 13 bases between. The CDR3 is made up of 15 amino acids. The CDR3 sequence: CASSFRTDYNSPLHF. In DNA, the CDR3 is TGTGCCAGCAGCTTCCGGACAGATTATAATTCACCCCTCCACTTT.

The chain uses TRBV6-6 and TRBJ2-3, with 11 bases matching TRBD2. Unmatched junction bases numbered 9, after V lost 5 bases and J lost 5 bases. The CDR3 runs 16 residues. Germline CDR1 reads MNHNY; CDR2 reads SVGAGI (reference sequence). The chain's CDR3 is CASSQLLAGVGDTQYF. DNA of the CDR3: TGTGCCAGCAGTCAGCTACTAGCGGGGGTGGGAGATACGCAGTATTTT.

The V call is TRBV13, the J call TRBJ2-5; D call uncertain. V dropped 3 bases and J dropped 3 bases, with 8 bases sitting between them. The CDR3 has 13 amino acids. The germline gives CDR1 PRHDT, CDR2 FYEKMQ (reference sequence). DNA of the CDR3: TGTGCCAGCAGCTTTAATCTCGAAGAGACCCAGTACTTC. Residues: CASSFNLEETQYF.

The chain couples TRBV5-1 to TRBJ1-2; 8 bases agree with TRBD1. The CDR3 loop spans 14 amino acids. After removal of 3 bases from V and 2 bases from J, the junction contained 3 bases not matched to a gene. Germline V lookup: CDR1 SGHRS, CDR2 YFSETQ. CDR3 coding DNA: TGCGCCAGCAGCTCGGGACAGGCAAACTATGGCTACACCTTC. Encoded protein: CASSSGQANYGYTF.

The sample holds one count of this clone. This chain uses TRBV5-4 with TRBJ2-3; 7 nucleotides line up with TRBD2. This CDR3 is 14 amino acids long. The germline V gene has CDR1 SGHNT and CDR2 YYREEE (reference sequence). The trim removed 5 bases at V and 1 base at J, leaving 4 bases unmatched. The CDR3 bases are TGTGCCAGCAGTTGGGGGGGTGGCACAGATACGCAGTATTTT. Encoded protein: CASSWGGGTDTQYF.

This clone was counted only a few times. The chain is built from TRBV11-2 and TRBJ1-1; 8 nucleotides align to TRBD1. Germline assignment: CDR1 SGHAT and CDR2 FQNNGV. This CDR3 has 14 amino acids. Trimming took 6 bases from V and 6 from J; bases not matched to a gene: 9. CDR3 region: CASRSLRGRPEAFF. DNA of the CDR3: TGTGCCAGCAGGTCTCTCAGGGGGCGTCCTGAAGCTTTCTTT.

This chain connects TRBV5-1 to TRBJ2-1; 12 bases are a match to TRBD2. Germline trimming cut 4 bases from V and 7 bases from J; bases unmatched to any gene: 9. Per the germline V gene, CDR1 is SGHRS and CDR2 is YFSETQ. The CDR3 loop spans 16 amino acids. The CDR3 DNA follows: TGCGCCAGCAGCCTGGCCGGGACTAGCGGGTATAATGAGCAGTTCTTC. Translating gives CASSLAGTSGYNEQFF.